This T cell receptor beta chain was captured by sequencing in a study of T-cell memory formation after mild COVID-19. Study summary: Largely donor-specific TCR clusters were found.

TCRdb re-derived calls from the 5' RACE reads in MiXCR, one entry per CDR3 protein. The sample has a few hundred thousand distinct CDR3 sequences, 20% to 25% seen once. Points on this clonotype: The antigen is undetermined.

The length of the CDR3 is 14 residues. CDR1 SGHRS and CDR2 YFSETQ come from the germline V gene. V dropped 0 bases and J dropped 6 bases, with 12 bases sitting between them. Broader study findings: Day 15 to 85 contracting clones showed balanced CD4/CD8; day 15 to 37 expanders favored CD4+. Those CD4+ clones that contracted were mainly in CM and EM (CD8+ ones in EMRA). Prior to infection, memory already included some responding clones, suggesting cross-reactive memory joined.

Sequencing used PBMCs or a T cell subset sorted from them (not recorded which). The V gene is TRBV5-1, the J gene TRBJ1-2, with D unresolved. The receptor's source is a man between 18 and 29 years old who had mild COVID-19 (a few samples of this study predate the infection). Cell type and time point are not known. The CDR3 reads CASSLAEGYDGYTF. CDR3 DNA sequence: TGCGCCAGCAGCTTGGCCGAGGGATATGATGGCTACACCTTC.